Following are 28 T cell receptor beta chains from one sample sequenced in a study of beta chain features in type 1 diabetes. Expressed TCRB transcripts were sequenced, since all the RNA that had been isolated was reverse transcribed. Repertoires were generated with immunoSEQ multiplex PCR, while TCRdb's copy carries only in-frame clones and drops some. The data hold 250,000 to 350,000 clones, with around 15% observed a single time. Sequencing was carried out using central memory CD4+ T cells from blood. These receptors were collected from a man aged 30 to 45 in good health.

The chain recombines TRBV5-1 with TRBJ1-6; weak D call: TRBD1 (5 bases). The CDR3 is made up of 16 amino acids. The ends were cut back, 4 bases at V and 0 bases at J, with 11 bases in the middle. Germline V CDR1 and CDR2: SGHRS, YFSETQ. This CDR3 is CASSPEQGSYNSPLHF. CDR3 sequence (DNA): TGCGCCAGCAGCCCCGAGCAGGGCTCCTATAATTCACCCCTCCACTTT.

A word on this clone: The same CDR3 arises from other DNA sequences in this sample as well. The chain couples TRBV4-3 to TRBJ2-3; D is undetermined. V lost 2 bases and J lost 4, with 7 bases in between. The CDR3 is 13 amino acids. Germline V gene sequence: CDR1 LGHNA, CDR2 YSLEER. CDR3 bases: TGCGCCAGCAGCCAAAGACTGGCAGATACGCAGTATTTT. Translation gives CASSQRLADTQYF.

About this clone itself: The junction does not match germline at one end; this may be a read error. The chain combines TRBV5-1 with TRBJ2-6; perhaps D is TRBD1 or TRBD2 (6 bases each). The germline gives CDR1 SGHRS, CDR2 YFSETQ. The CDR3 has 18 residues. CDR3 nucleotides: TGCGCCAGCAGCTCGGGGACAAGGTGGGACTCTGGGACCAACGTCCTGACTTTC. Its translation: CASSSGTRWDSGTNVLTF.

This chain connects TRBV2 to TRBJ2-3; D gene unclear. The V gene's germline CDR1 is SNHLY and CDR2 FYNNEI. This CDR3 region has 13 residues. V dropped 7 bases and J dropped 0 bases, with 8 bases sitting between them. The CDR3 coding sequence is TGTGCCAGCACTTACACTAGCACAGATACGCAGTATTTT. Translation: CASTYTSTDTQYF.

The chain combines TRBV2 with TRBJ1-4, with 9 bases aligning to TRBD1. J was trimmed by 7 bases and V by 6 bases; bases with no gene match: 9. Germline CDR1 and CDR2: SNHLY and FYNNEI. The CDR3 runs to 15 residues. The CDR3 coding sequence is TGTGCCAGCAGACGTCTGGGACAGGGCGGTGAAAAACTGTTTTTT. Its protein is CASRRLGQGGEKLFF. Full variable domain (rest looked up from reference TRBV2 and TRBJ1-4): EPEVTQTPSHQVTQMGQEVILRCVPISNHLYFYWYRQILGQKVEFLVSFYNNEISEKSEIFDDQFSVERPDGSNFTLKIRSTKLEDSAMYFCASRRLGQGGEKLFFGSGTQLSVL.

This clone was observed a few times. In the same sample, other DNA sequences code for this CDR3. The V call is TRBV7-2, the J call TRBJ2-3; 7 positions agree with TRBD2. The V and J ends lost 5 bases and 0 bases, in that order; junction bases with no gene match: 2. Germline values: CDR1 SGHTA, CDR2 FQGNSA. The CDR3 covers 14 residues. The CDR3 sequence is CASSPSGSTDTQYF. CDR3 nucleotide sequence: TGTGCCAGCAGCCCTAGCGGTAGCACAGATACGCAGTATTTT.

CDR3: CAWGTGGYGYTF. CDR3 coding DNA: TGTGCCTGGGGGACCGGCGGCTATGGCTACACCTTC. This chain joins TRBV30 and TRBJ1-2, with a tentative D call TRBD1 (5 bases). Per the germline V gene, CDR1 is GTSNPN and CDR2 is SVGIG (reference sequence). The CDR3 is made up of 12 amino acids. V shed 5 bases and J shed 4 bases, with 11 bases lying between them.

This clone was observed a handful of times. V usage is TRBV5-4 and J usage is TRBJ2-3; 10 positions agree with TRBD1. Germline trimming cut 4 bases from V and 5 bases from J; bases unmatched to any gene: 7. Germline lookup yields CDR1 SGHNT and CDR2 YYREEE (reference sequence). The CDR3 consists of 15 residues. The CDR3 loop reads CASSRRTGGGDTQYF. In nucleotides, the CDR3 is TGTGCCAGCAGCCGGAGGACAGGGGGTGGAGATACGCAGTATTTT.

This clone was counted a few times. The chain has TRBV27 and TRBJ2-5; tentative D call: TRBD2 (6 bases). Per germline, CDR1 MNHEY and CDR2 SMNVEV (reference sequence). V was clipped by 5 bases and J by 2 bases, with 18 bases between them. The CDR3 totals 16 residues. The CDR3 DNA sequence: TGTGCCAGCAGTCCGAGGACTACCCTGGCACAAGAGACCCAGTACTTC. It codes for CASSPRTTLAQETQYF.

The genes are TRBV4-1 and TRBJ1-2; TRBD1 matches at 10 bases. The ends lost 2 bases at V and 8 bases at J; junction bases unmatched: 8. Germline V lookup: CDR1 MGHRA, CDR2 YSYEKL. This CDR3 has 15 amino acids. CDR3 nucleotides: TGCGCCAGCAGCCAATTGGGACAGGGGATGTGGGGCTACACCTTC. Translating gives CASSQLGQGMWGYTF.

The chain is built from TRBV5-1 and TRBJ1-1; no definite D call. The CDR3 totals 17 residues. Germline CDR1 and CDR2: SGHRS and YFSETQ. V lost 2 bases and J 0 bases, leaving 17 bases between the germline ends. The CDR3 here is CASSFYGLGGLNTEAFF. The CDR3 bases are TGCGCCAGCAGCTTTTACGGGTTGGGAGGGCTGAACACTGAAGCTTTCTTT.

The chain couples TRBV19 to TRBJ1-2, with 8 nucleotides matching TRBD1. Germline assignment: CDR1 LNHDA and CDR2 SQIVND (reference sequence). CDR3 length: 14 residues. V lost 3 bases and J lost 8; bases outside the gene matches: 8. This chain's CDR3 is CASSIGTGQRGYTF. Written as DNA, the CDR3 is TGTGCCAGTAGTATTGGGACAGGCCAAAGGGGCTACACCTTC.

The table lists this clone with many counts. The rearrangement joins TRBV5-8 to TRBJ2-7, with D perhaps given as TRBD1 or TRBD2 (5 bases each). The V gene's germline CDR1 is SGHTS and CDR2 YDEGEE. Trimming took 0 bases from V and 2 from J, leaving 9 bases between them. CDR3 length equals 14 residues. The CDR3 here is CASSLVGVPYEQYF. The CDR3 bases are TGTGCCAGCAGCTTGGTGGGGGTCCCCTACGAGCAGTACTTC.

The chain is built from TRBV11-2 and TRBJ2-1, with 14 bases that match TRBD2. The CDR3 is made up of 16 amino acids. The V gene end was trimmed by 5 bases and the J gene end by 4 bases; junction bases not matched to a gene: 4. The V gene's germline CDR1 is SGHAT and CDR2 FQNNGV. The CDR3 nucleotides read TGTGCCAGCAGCCGGGGGACTAGCGGGGGATACAATGAGCAGTTCTTC. Translation gives CASSRGTSGGYNEQFF.

V is TRBV6-5 and J is TRBJ2-5; unclear D gene. The CDR3 loop spans 16 amino acids. Germline-derived CDR1 and CDR2 are MNHEY and SVGAGI. V gave up 0 bases and J gave up 5 bases, with 16 bases separating them. The CDR3 is CASSYSARTPWETQYF. CDR3 coding DNA: TGTGCCAGCAGTTACTCAGCTCGAACCCCATGGGAGACCCAGTACTTC.

This clone was counted a few times. The rearrangement links TRBV19 to TRBJ1-5; D uncertain. CDR3 size: 15 residues. Germline V gives CDR1 LNHDA, CDR2 SQIVND (reference sequence). The V gene lost 6 bases and the J gene lost 0 bases, with 12 bases spanning the gap. In DNA form, the CDR3 reads TGTGCCAGTAGACAATTAGACAATAGCAATCAGCCCCAGCATTTT. It translates to CASRQLDNSNQPQHF.

This chain joins TRBV4-3 and TRBJ2-2, with D perhaps being TRBD1 or TRBD2 (6 bases each). CDR1 LGHNA and CDR2 YSLEER come from the germline V gene. V lost 1 base and J 1 base, leaving 13 bases between the germline ends. CDR3 length: 17 amino acids. CDR3 in amino acids: CASSQVQGRGNTGELFF. The DNA of the CDR3 is TGCGCCAGCAGCCAAGTTCAGGGGCGGGGGAACACCGGGGAGCTGTTTTTT.

The table lists this clone with a few counts. The CDR3 here is CSAKDSYEQFF. Here the CDR3 DNA reads TGCAGTGCCAAGGACTCGTATGAGCAGTTCTTC. This chain uses TRBV20-1 with TRBJ2-1; D perhaps matches TRBD2 (5 bases). Germline CDR1 and CDR2: DFQATT and SNEGSKA (reference sequence). Between the trimmed V and J ends, which lost 6 bases and 8 bases, there was a span of 11 bases. The CDR3 extends over 11 amino acids.

J is TRBJ2-3 and V is TRBV2; possibly TRBD2 for D (5 bases). V lost 7 bases and J 4 bases, leaving 15 bases between the germline ends. Germline V gives CDR1 SNHLY, CDR2 FYNNEI. The CDR3 covers 14 residues. CDR3: CASKVSAQSDTQYF. The CDR3 nucleotides are TGTGCCAGCAAGGTTAGCGCGCAATCAGATACGCAGTATTTT.

The chain couples TRBV7-6 to TRBJ1-5; no reliable D call. The CDR3 has 13 amino acids. Per the germline V gene, CDR1 is SGHVS and CDR2 is FNYEAQ. V was clipped by 5 bases and J by 3 bases, with 8 bases between them. As DNA, the CDR3 is TGTGCCAGCAGCCTAATGGACAATCAGCCCCAGCATTTT. It encodes CASSLMDNQPQHF.

The CDR3 region is CASSPGSSYNSPLHF. The CDR3, as DNA: TGTGCCAGCAGTCCGGGGTCCTCCTATAATTCACCCCTCCACTTT. The gene calls are TRBV6-5 and TRBJ1-6; the D is unclear. CDR3 length: 15 amino acids. Trimming removed 5 bases at V and 0 bases at J, with 8 bases between. Germline V CDR1 and CDR2: MNHEY, SVGAGI.

This clone has a handful of counts. The V and J genes are TRBV5-1 and TRBJ2-1, with 9 bases fitting TRBD1. V was clipped by 0 bases and J by 9 bases; unmatched bases: 7. The CDR3 spans 15 residues. The germline CDR1 and CDR2 sequences are SGHRS and YFSETQ. The CDR3 nucleotides are TGCGCCAGCAGCTTGGCAGTGACAGGGGGTAGTGAGCAGTTCTTC. Translation: CASSLAVTGGSEQFF.

As regards this clone: It is likely a read error: a sequence one base away is far more abundant. This chain joins TRBV11-1 and TRBJ1-5; possible D gene TRBD1, 6 bases. The germline CDR1 and CDR2 sequences are SGHAT and FQDESV (reference sequence). CDR3 length: 15 residues. With 5 bases removed from V and 5 bases from J, the gap between germline ends came to 16 bases. The CDR3 DNA sequence: TGTGCCAGCAGCCTTGGGCAGGGGAACGATCAGCCCCAGCATTTT. Translating gives CASSLGQGNDQPQHF.

This clone was seen a few times. The chain uses TRBV7-7 and TRBJ2-5; 8 positions match TRBD2. V shed 0 bases, J shed 5 bases, and the junction held 5 bases outside the gene matches. The germline gives CDR1 SSHAT, CDR2 FNYEAQ (reference sequence). The CDR3 sequence is 15 residues long. The CDR3 coding sequence is TGTGCCAGCAGCTTAGCCGCTAGCGGGCGTGAGACCCAGTACTTC. Residues: CASSLAASGRETQYF.

The rearrangement links TRBV9 to TRBJ2-3; D might be TRBD1 (7 bases). Trimming cost V 4 bases and J 1 base, with 10 bases left between them. Germline values: CDR1 SGDLS, CDR2 YYNGEE. This CDR3 contains 14 residues. The DNA of the CDR3 is TGTGCCAGCAGCCAGGGGGGCGGCACAGATACGCAGTATTTT. As protein: CASSQGGGTDTQYF.

There are a few counts of this clone. The V and J genes are TRBV7-9 and TRBJ2-7; D might be TRBD2 (6 bases). The CDR3 runs to 15 residues. The V and J ends lost 5 bases and 2 bases respectively, with 16 bases between them. Germline V gene lookup returns CDR1 SEHNR and CDR2 FQNEAQ (reference sequence). This chain's CDR3 is CASSPHGIAAYEQYF. CDR3 sequence (DNA): TGTGCCAGCAGCCCCCACGGAATAGCGGCCTACGAGCAGTACTTC.

This chain joins TRBV10-2 and TRBJ2-3; D tentatively reads TRBD1 or TRBD2 (5 bases each). Germline lookup yields CDR1 WSHSY and CDR2 SAAADI. There are 13 residues in the CDR3. V shed 6 bases and J shed 6 bases, with 13 bases lying between them. The CDR3 loop is CASSPGTRDTQYF. DNA for the CDR3: TGCGCCAGCAGCCCCGGGACCCGCGATACGCAGTATTTT.

This rearrangement joins TRBV4-1 to TRBJ2-6; D unresolved. CDR1 and CDR2 from the germline V gene are MGHRA and YSYEKL. V lost 0 bases to trimming and J lost 0 bases, with 3 bases between them. CDR3 size: 15 residues. CDR3 sequence (DNA): TGCGCCAGCAGCCAAGACCGCTCTGGGGCCAACGTCCTGACTTTC. Its protein product is CASSQDRSGANVLTF.